A selection of T cell receptor beta chains follows, all from one sample in a study of blood T cell repertoires in COVID-19. Assay: immunoSEQ multiplex PCR; the TCRdb copy retains only in-frame clones and omits some. The table shows about 110,000 clones, with over 80% occurring only once. Sequenced: peripheral blood. Source of these receptors: an older woman with acute or convalescent COVID-19. CDR3s include the opening cysteine and the closing phenylalanine or tryptophan. D genes are given only for firm matches. A clone size is listed for some rows: how often the clone was seen (once, few, many), or a class if it is expanded.

d_call: TRBD1; j_call: TRBJ2-5; v_call: TRBV2; clone_size: NA; cdr3_aa: CASSDVGQGKETQYF; cdr3_nt: TGTGCCAGCAGTGACGTGGGACAGGGAAAAGAGACCCAGTACTTC
d_call: TRBD1; j_call: TRBJ2-1; v_call: TRBV24-1; clone_size: few; cdr3_aa: CATSALGQGAYNEQFF; cdr3_nt: TGTGCCACCAGTGCCCTTGGACAGGGGGCCTACAATGAGCAGTTCTTC
d_call: NA; j_call: TRBJ1-3; v_call: TRBV5-6; clone_size: NA; cdr3_aa: CASSLYSSSGNTIYF; cdr3_nt: TGTGCCAGCAGCTTGTATAGTAGCTCTGGAAACACCATATATTTT
d_call: NA; j_call: TRBJ2-1; v_call: TRBV29-1; clone_size: NA; cdr3_aa: CSVAGFEQFF; cdr3_nt: TGCAGCGTTGCGGGGTTTGAGCAGTTCTTC
d_call: NA; j_call: TRBJ2-1; v_call: TRBV29-1; clone_size: NA; cdr3_aa: CSAGDRYNEQFF; cdr3_nt: TGCAGCGCCGGAGACCGATACAATGAGCAGTTCTTC
d_call: NA; j_call: TRBJ2-2; v_call: TRBV20-1; clone_size: NA; cdr3_aa: CSVRDTGELFF; cdr3_nt: TGCAGTGTCCGAGACACCGGGGAGCTGTTTTTT
d_call: TRBD2; j_call: TRBJ2-5; v_call: TRBV5-1; clone_size: NA; cdr3_aa: CASSPLAGGETQYF; cdr3_nt: TGCGCCAGCAGCCCTCTAGCGGGGGGAGAGACCCAGTACTTC
d_call: NA; j_call: TRBJ2-7; v_call: TRBV2; clone_size: few; cdr3_aa: CASSEGLGIYYEQYF; cdr3_nt: TGTGCCAGCAGTGAGGGGCTGGGGATCTACTACGAGCAGTACTTC
d_call: TRBD2; j_call: TRBJ2-3; v_call: TRBV18; clone_size: NA; cdr3_aa: CASSPPGLAGGGTDTQYF; cdr3_nt: TGTGCCAGCTCACCACCGGGACTAGCGGGAGGTGGGACAGATACGCAGTATTTT
d_call: NA; j_call: TRBJ2-2; v_call: TRBV7-9; clone_size: few; cdr3_aa: CASSLATGDTGELFF; cdr3_nt: TGTGCCAGCAGCTTAGCGACGGGGGATACCGGGGAGCTGTTTTTT
d_call: TRBD2; j_call: TRBJ2-7; v_call: TRBV7-2; clone_size: NA; cdr3_aa: CASSAGLAGVEQYF; cdr3_nt: TGTGCCAGCAGCGCGGGACTAGCGGGAGTTGAGCAGTACTTC
d_call: NA; j_call: TRBJ2-1; v_call: TRBV12-3/TRBV12-4; clone_size: NA; cdr3_aa: CASSPTGYNEQFF; cdr3_nt: TGTGCCAGCAGTCCCACGGGGTACAATGAGCAGTTCTTC
d_call: NA; j_call: TRBJ2-1; v_call: TRBV7-2; clone_size: few; cdr3_aa: CASSLAGGIYNEQFF; cdr3_nt: TGTGCCAGCAGCTTAGCGGGGGGAATCTACAATGAGCAGTTCTTC
d_call: TRBD1; j_call: TRBJ1-1; v_call: TRBV28; clone_size: NA; cdr3_aa: CASSFALPRRTGGPEAFF; cdr3_nt: TGTGCCAGCAGTTTCGCCTTACCCCGTAGGACAGGGGGGCCTGAAGCTTTCTTT
d_call: TRBD1; j_call: TRBJ1-3; v_call: TRBV13; clone_size: NA; cdr3_aa: CASSPGGQGARNTIYF; cdr3_nt: TGTGCCAGCAGCCCGGGAGGACAGGGGGCGCGGAACACCATATATTTT
d_call: NA; j_call: TRBJ1-6; v_call: TRBV25-1; clone_size: NA; cdr3_aa: CASSPRGSSNSPLHF; cdr3_nt: TGTGCCAGCAGCCCGAGAGGTTCTAGCAATTCACCCCTCCACTTT
d_call: NA; j_call: TRBJ2-3; v_call: TRBV5-1; clone_size: NA; cdr3_aa: CASGIGAEGDTQYF; cdr3_nt: TGCGCCAGCGGGATTGGCGCGGAGGGAGATACGCAGTATTTT
d_call: TRBD1; j_call: TRBJ2-1; v_call: TRBV24-1; clone_size: NA; cdr3_aa: CATEPDRANEQFF; cdr3_nt: TGTGCTACCGAACCCGACAGGGCGAATGAGCAGTTCTTC
d_call: NA; j_call: TRBJ1-3; v_call: TRBV28; clone_size: NA; cdr3_aa: CASSFPARDGNTIYF; cdr3_nt: TGTGCCAGCAGTTTCCCCGCCAGGGATGGAAACACCATATATTTT
d_call: NA; j_call: TRBJ1-5; v_call: TRBV7-9; clone_size: once; cdr3_aa: CASSLDTGYQPQHF; cdr3_nt: TGTGCCAGCAGCTTAGATACAGGGTACCAGCCCCAGCATTTT
d_call: TRBD1; j_call: TRBJ1-5; v_call: TRBV2; clone_size: few; cdr3_aa: CASSDPGQGAPQPQHF; cdr3_nt: TGTGCCAGCAGCGATCCGGGACAGGGGGCCCCTCAGCCCCAGCATTTT
d_call: NA; j_call: TRBJ2-2; v_call: TRBV9; clone_size: NA; cdr3_aa: CASSATKKNTGELFF; cdr3_nt: TGTGCCAGCAGCGCCACAAAAAAGAACACCGGGGAGCTGTTTTTT
d_call: NA; j_call: TRBJ2-4; v_call: TRBV19; clone_size: NA; cdr3_aa: CASRRGGSDIQYF; cdr3_nt: TGTGCCAGTAGAAGGGGGGGTTCGGACATTCAGTACTTC
d_call: NA; j_call: TRBJ2-7; v_call: TRBV7-9; clone_size: once; cdr3_aa: CASSLEGAVSKGEQYF; cdr3_nt: TGTGCCAGCAGCTTAGAAGGAGCGGTCTCAAAAGGGGAGCAGTACTTC
d_call: TRBD2; j_call: TRBJ2-7; v_call: TRBV5-1; clone_size: once; cdr3_aa: CASSLDGGGADEQYF; cdr3_nt: TGCGCCAGCAGCTTGGATGGCGGGGGGGCCGACGAGCAGTACTTC
d_call: NA; j_call: TRBJ1-1; v_call: TRBV18; clone_size: NA; cdr3_aa: CASSPLNAGYTEAFF; cdr3_nt: TGTGCCAGCTCACCACTTAACGCGGGATACACTGAAGCTTTCTTT